In this sample, the clone carrying this T cell receptor (beta chain) turned up many times. The antigen remains undetermined. The sample comes from a study of T cells in Graves' hyperthyroidism and ophthalmopathy. The study, taken as a whole, reports: Ophthalmopathy was distinguished from stable hyperthyroidism by 13 V-J signatures.

RNA transcripts were the template for amplifying TCR beta CDR3 regions. First-round RT-PCR with HTBI primers amplified the TCR CDR3 region. In TCRdb, the multiplex PCR reads were re-called with MiXCR into one record per CDR3 protein. The repertoire holds 500,000 to 650,000 distinct CDR3 sequences, with 14% as singletons. The CDR3 has 17 residues. Germline assignment: CDR1 SGHRS and CDR2 YFSETQ. The V end lost 1 base, the J end lost 3 bases, and 19 bases lay between the germline ends. Patients counted as stable if ophthalmopathy did not develop within 18 months. Uncontrolled infection, other autoimmune disease, pregnancy or lactation disqualified patients from enrolment. Every diagnosis used clinical symptoms, serum thyroxine and TRAb, thyroid ultrasound and orbital computed tomography.

The sequence was collected from a woman in her thirties or forties with Graves' hyperthyroidism. J is TRBJ1-2 and V is TRBV5-1; a weak D match, TRBD1 (5 bases). Sequencing used blood. The CDR3 coding sequence is TGCGCCAGCAGCTTGAGGGTCGAGGGGTCGAGTGACTATGGCTACACCTTC. Residues: CASSLRVEGSSDYGYTF. The full variable domain, its missing parts supplied by reference TRBV5-1 and TRBJ1-2, is KAGVTQTPRYLIKTRGQQVTLSCSPISGHRSVSWYQQTPGQGLQFLFEYFSETQRNKGNFPGRFSGRQFSNSRSEMNVSTLELGDSALYLCASSLRVEGSSDYGYTFGSGTRLTVV.